The 21 T cell receptor beta chains listed next were all sequenced from one sample in a study of cytomegalovirus exposure and HLA in healthy donors. The PCR employed 60 Vbeta primers together with 13 Jbeta primers. Here immunoSEQ multiplex PCR was the method, and the copy in TCRdb shows in-frame clones only, minus some. The sample has fewer than 250,000 clones, roughly 84% seen once; the top ten hold roughly 1.5%. The sequenced material came from PBMCs. The origin of the receptors is a girl between 10 and 17 years old in good health and CMV-seronegative.

The chain links TRBV7-6 to TRBJ2-5; no reliable D call. The CDR3 spans 11 residues. V was trimmed by 4 bases and J by 3 bases, leaving 3 bases between them. CDR1 and CDR2 (germline): SGHVS, FNYEAQ. The DNA for the CDR3 is TGTGCCAGCAGCTCTAAAGAGACCCAGTACTTC. Protein sequence: CASSSKETQYF.

The chain combines TRBV4-1 with TRBJ2-3; 12 bases fit TRBD2. The CDR3 length is 21 residues. Losses at the gene ends were 3 bases for V and 0 bases for J; bases not matched to a gene: 16. CDR1 MGHRA and CDR2 YSYEKL come from the germline V gene. In DNA, the CDR3 is TGCGCCAGCAGCCATCCCCGTGGACTAGCGGGGCCCCCAGCAAGCACAGATACGCAGTATTTT. This encodes CASSHPRGLAGPPASTDTQYF.

The chain joins TRBV5-6 to TRBJ1-2, with 8 bases identical to TRBD1. This CDR3 region has 15 residues. The V and J ends lost 4 bases and 3 bases, in that order; junction bases with no gene match: 8. Germline V lookup: CDR1 SGHDT, CDR2 YYEEEE. The CDR3 reads CASSTRDRLYYGYTF. The CDR3 DNA follows: TGTGCCAGCAGCACAAGGGACAGGCTGTACTATGGCTACACCTTC.

The rearrangement links TRBV7-8 to TRBJ1-2; tentatively, D is TRBD1 (5 bases). Germline CDR1 reads SGHVS; CDR2 reads FQNEAQ. The V gene lost 1 base and the J gene lost 5 bases, with 14 bases spanning the gap. This CDR3 region has 15 residues. The CDR3 is CASSLVGRESYGYTF. The CDR3 nucleotides are TGTGCCAGCAGCTTAGTCGGCAGGGAATCTTATGGCTACACCTTC.

The chain combines TRBV21-1 with TRBJ1-1. TRBV21-1 is designated a pseudogene. This CDR3 region has 15 residues. CDR3 protein: CASSNEGQRNTEAFF. The CDR3 DNA reads TGTGCCAGCAGCAACGAGGGCCAGCGTAACACTGAAGCTTTCTTT.

This chain connects TRBV5-1 to TRBJ1-5; D ambiguous. CDR1 SGHRS and CDR2 YFSETQ come from the germline V gene. There are 13 residues in the CDR3. Trimming took 2 bases from V and 4 from J, leaving 7 bases between them. This CDR3 is CASSLTINQPQHF. For the CDR3, the DNA is TGCGCCAGCAGCTTAACAATAAATCAGCCCCAGCATTTT.

The chain is built from TRBV5-6 and TRBJ1-2; possible D gene TRBD1, 5 bases. This CDR3 comprises 15 residues. Per germline, CDR1 SGHDT and CDR2 YYEEEE. Trimming left V 4 bases short and J 5 bases short, with 18 bases between. CDR3 DNA: TGTGCCAGCAGCCGGGGGACTTACTGGGTGTATGGCTACACCTTC. It yields the protein CASSRGTYWVYGYTF. The full variable domain, with the rest looked up from reference TRBV5-6 and TRBJ1-2, is DAGVTQSPTHLIKTRGQQVTLRCSPKSGHDTVSWYQQALGQGPQFIFQYYEEEERQRGNFPDRFSGHQFPNYSSELNVNALLLGDSALYLCASSRGTYWVYGYTFGSGTRLTVV.

The chain couples TRBV2 to TRBJ1-5; 7 nucleotides line up with TRBD1. V trimming: 6 bases; J trimming: 0 bases; junction bases outside the gene matches: 14. The CDR3 extends over 18 amino acids. Germline V CDR1 and CDR2: SNHLY, FYNNEI. Written as DNA, the CDR3 is TGTGCCAGCAGCACAGACAGCGCCAGGGGGTATAGCAATCAGCCCCAGCATTTT. Protein sequence: CASSTDSARGYSNQPQHF.

This clone was counted a few times. This sequence joins TRBV7-9 and TRBJ2-7; the match to TRBD2 covers 10 bases. The V gene's germline CDR1 is SEHNR and CDR2 FQNEAQ (reference sequence). Trimming cost V 0 bases and J 3 bases; bases outside gene matches: 5. The length of the CDR3 is 16 residues. The CDR3 spells CASSLAFTSGNYEQYF. The DNA for the CDR3 is TGTGCCAGCAGCTTAGCGTTCACTAGCGGGAACTACGAGCAGTACTTC.

The chain couples TRBV6-5 to TRBJ1-2, with a weak D call TRBD1 (6 bases). This CDR3 comprises 15 residues. V was shortened by 5 bases and J by 4 bases, with 17 bases between the two germline ends. Germline CDR1 MNHEY, CDR2 SVGAGI. CDR3 coding DNA: TGTGCCAGCAGTGGGACAATTTTGGGGAGCTATGGCTACACCTTC. It translates to CASSGTILGSYGYTF.

This clone appeared a few times. The V call is TRBV5-1, the J call TRBJ1-1; 7 positions match TRBD1. The ends lost 0 bases at V and 0 bases at J; junction bases unmatched: 2. The CDR3 runs to 15 residues. Germline V gives CDR1 SGHRS, CDR2 YFSETQ. The CDR3 DNA follows: TGCGCCAGCAGCTTGGCGGGGACAGTGAACACTGAAGCTTTCTTT. Amino acids: CASSLAGTVNTEAFF.

J is TRBJ1-5 and V is TRBV19; weak D call: TRBD1 (6 bases). Per the germline V gene, CDR1 is LNHDA and CDR2 is SQIVND (reference sequence). Trimming shortened V by 1 base and J by 5 bases, and 12 bases separated the two germline ends. CDR3 length: 15 residues. For the CDR3, the DNA is TGTGCCAGTAGTATAGTAGGGGGAGCAGATCAGCCCCAGCATTTT. Its translation: CASSIVGGADQPQHF. Together with reference TRBV19 and TRBJ1-5, the CDR3 gives the full variable domain: DGGITQSPKYLFRKEGQNVTLSCEQNLNHDAMYWYRQDPGQGLRLIYYSQIVNDFQKGDIAEGYSVSREKKESFPLTVTSAQKNPTAFYLCASSIVGGADQPQHFGDGTRLSIL.

The chain joins TRBV5-1 to TRBJ2-1, with 9 nucleotides matching TRBD1. The germline V gene has CDR1 SGHRS and CDR2 YFSETQ. This CDR3 contains 14 residues. The V and J ends lost 0 bases and 6 bases, in that order; junction bases with no gene match: 1. The CDR3: CASSLGDRANEQFF. The DNA of the CDR3 is TGCGCCAGCAGCTTGGGGGACAGGGCCAATGAGCAGTTCTTC.

The chain uses TRBV19 and TRBJ1-5, with 10 nucleotides matching TRBD1. CDR3 length: 18 residues. The V and J ends lost 1 base and 5 bases, in that order; junction bases with no gene match: 11. The germline V gene has CDR1 LNHDA and CDR2 SQIVND (reference sequence). The CDR3 sequence is CASSIARAGTGVYQPQHF. The CDR3 coding sequence is TGTGCCAGTAGTATAGCCCGAGCGGGGACAGGGGTTTATCAGCCCCAGCATTTT.

The V gene is TRBV18, the J gene TRBJ2-3; D is uncertain. In germline, CDR1 is KGHSH, CDR2 LQKENI. CDR3 length: 13 amino acids. V lost 6 bases and J 3 bases, leaving 10 bases between the germline ends. CDR3 nucleotide sequence: TGTGCCAGCTCCCCTCCGGTAACAGATACGCAGTATTTT. The encoded protein is CASSPPVTDTQYF.

The table lists this clone with a few counts. The chain is built from TRBV2 and TRBJ2-3, with 10 nucleotides matching TRBD2. The CDR3 runs 14 residues. Germline CDR1 SNHLY, CDR2 FYNNEI. J was trimmed by 1 base and V by 5 bases; bases with no gene match: 0. In DNA, the CDR3 is TGTGCCAGCAGTCTAGCGGGGGGCACAGATACGCAGTATTTT. Translated, it gives CASSLAGGTDTQYF.

In its sample, this clone was seen many times. CDR3 sequence reads: CASRGQGYGYTF. DNA for the CDR3: TGTGCCAGTAGAGGACAGGGCTATGGCTACACCTTC. V usage is TRBV19 and J usage is TRBJ1-2; 8 positions agree with TRBD1. There are 12 residues in the CDR3. The germline V gene has CDR1 LNHDA and CDR2 SQIVND (reference sequence). J gave up 4 bases and V 6 bases, and 1 base lay outside the gene matches.

The V call is TRBV9, the J call TRBJ2-1; 7 positions agree with TRBD2. J lost 4 bases, V lost 1 base, and 8 bases had no gene match. CDR1 is SGDLS and CDR2 is YYNGEE in the germline V gene. CDR3 length: 16 amino acids. In nucleotides, the CDR3 is TGTGCCAGCAGCGTAACGTTCCGGGGGGAATACAATGAGCAGTTCTTC. It encodes CASSVTFRGEYNEQFF.

The gene calls are TRBV27 and TRBJ1-5, with 7 bases fitting TRBD1. Germline V gene data show CDR1 as MNHEY and CDR2 as SMNVEV (reference sequence). CDR3 size: 17 residues. J gave up 2 bases and V 2 bases, and 9 bases lay outside the gene matches. In nucleotides, the CDR3 is TGTGCCAGCAGTTTACCCCATCGGACAGGACGCAATCAGCCCCAGCATTTT. Residues: CASSLPHRTGRNQPQHF.

This chain connects TRBV18 to TRBJ1-1; unclear D gene. Germline assignment: CDR1 KGHSH and CDR2 LQKENI. Trimming took 2 bases from V and 1 from J, leaving 8 bases between them. The CDR3 loop spans 14 amino acids. CDR3 in amino acids: CASSPDPGNTEAFF. The CDR3, as DNA: TGTGCCAGCTCACCAGACCCGGGGAACACTGAAGCTTTCTTT.

This clone was seen only once. The chain couples TRBV20-1 to TRBJ1-2; D call uncertain. Per the germline V gene, CDR1 is DFQATT and CDR2 is SNEGSKA (reference sequence). The CDR3 contains 10 residues. The CDR3 nucleotides read TGCACCACGAACTACTATGGCTACACCTTC. Translated: CTTNYYGYTF.